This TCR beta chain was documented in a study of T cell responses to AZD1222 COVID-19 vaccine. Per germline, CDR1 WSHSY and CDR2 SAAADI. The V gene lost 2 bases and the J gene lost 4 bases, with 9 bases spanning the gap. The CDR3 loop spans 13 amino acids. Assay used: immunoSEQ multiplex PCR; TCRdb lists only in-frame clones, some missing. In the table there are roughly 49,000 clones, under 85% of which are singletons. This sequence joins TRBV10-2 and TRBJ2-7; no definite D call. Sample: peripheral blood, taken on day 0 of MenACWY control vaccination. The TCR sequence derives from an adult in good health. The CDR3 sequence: CASSESSLYEQYV. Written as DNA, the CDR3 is TGCGCCAGCAGTGAGAGTTCCCTTTACGAGCAGTACGTC.